This T cell receptor (beta chain) was observed in a study of chemoradiotherapy in HPV16-positive cancers. Germline V gene lookup returns CDR1 LNHDA and CDR2 SQIVND (reference sequence). V lost 3 bases, J lost 4 bases, and 18 bases lay in between. The CDR3 runs 16 residues. Generated by immunoSEQ multiplex PCR, the TCRdb table keeps only in-frame clones and is missing some. In the table there are tens of thousands of clones, around nine tenths of which are singletons. The rearrangement uses TRBV19 and TRBJ1-1, with D possibly being TRBD1 (5 bases). The receptor was derived from a human donor with HPV-associated anogenital cancer. Here the sequenced sample was blood, taken from a patient who underwent chemoradiotherapy. The CDR3: CASSMGSWGFLTEAFF. The CDR3 region has the DNA TGTGCCAGTAGTATGGGCTCTTGGGGGTTTCTCACTGAAGCTTTCTTT.